This T cell receptor beta chain was identified during a study of glioma-infiltrating T cells after dendritic cell vaccination. Turning to the study itself: Glioblastoma patients came from Phase I and II dendritic cell vaccination trials.

The time point here: after dendritic cell vaccination, including at tumor progression/relapse. Only patients with spare fresh-frozen tumor and over two years of follow-up were included. Trimming left V 4 bases short and J 11 bases short, with 19 bases between. Germline CDR1 is SEHNR and CDR2 is FQNEAQ (reference sequence). CDR3 length: 14 amino acids. TCRB CDR3 was amplified from 2 ug genomic DNA or less. The table came from immunoSEQ multiplex PCR; TCRdb's copy has only in-frame clones and leaves some out. The repertoire consists of about 50,000 clones, with about 88% occurring once and the leading ten covering 5.3%.

V gene TRBV7-9 combines with J gene TRBJ2-3; perhaps TRBD2 as D (6 bases). The source is a human donor with glioblastoma. The starting material was blood, obtained after dendritic cell vaccination. CDR3 region: CASSSPPEGREQYF. In DNA, the CDR3 is TGTGCCAGCAGCTCGCCACCGGAGGGGCGGGAGCAGTATTTT.